The 16 T cell receptor beta chains in this list originate from one sample, sequenced in a study of Graves' ophthalmopathy and Graves' hyperthyroidism. Amplification targeted the TCR beta CDR3 regions, with RNA transcripts as the source material. HTBI primers were employed in first-round RT-PCR, then a second-round multiplex PCR followed. TCRdb passed the multiplex PCR reads through MiXCR, listing each CDR3 protein once. The data show more than 1,000,000 distinct CDR3 sequences, approximately 35% seen once. The material sequenced was peripheral blood or thyroid tissue (not recorded which). The origin of the receptors is an adult man with Graves' hyperthyroidism.

This clonotype occurred a few times. The V call is TRBV29-1, the J call TRBJ2-3, with D perhaps being TRBD1 or TRBD2 (5 bases each). The CDR3 contains 13 residues. Germline CDR1 and CDR2: SQVTM and ANQGSEA. Between the trimmed V and J ends, which lost 5 bases and 2 bases, there was a span of 11 bases. For the CDR3, the DNA is TGCAGCGTTTGGGGACGGATCACAGATACGCAGTATTTT. Its protein is CSVWGRITDTQYF.

This chain links TRBV11-2 with TRBJ2-7, with TRBD1 matching over 8 bases. The trim removed 5 bases at V and 8 bases at J, leaving 8 bases unmatched. The CDR3 totals 13 residues. The germline V gene has CDR1 SGHAT and CDR2 FQNNGV. The chain's CDR3 is CASSPTGQVKQYF. The DNA for the CDR3 is TGTGCCAGCAGCCCTACGGGACAGGTAAAGCAGTACTTC.

This clonotype was observed once. The V call is TRBV7-8, the J call TRBJ1-6; TRBD1 agrees at 7 bases. After removal of 5 bases from V and 4 bases from J, the junction contained 5 bases not matched to a gene. Germline V gene data show CDR1 as SGHVS and CDR2 as FQNEAQ. The CDR3 contains 15 residues. CDR3 region: CASSRTGQYNSPLHF. CDR3 DNA sequence: TGTGCCAGCAGCCGAACGGGACAGTATAATTCACCCCTCCACTTT.

This rearrangement joins TRBV5-1 to TRBJ1-2; a possible D gene is TRBD1 (5 bases). V lost 7 bases and J 4 bases, leaving 14 bases between the germline ends. Germline V gene data show CDR1 as SGHRS and CDR2 as YFSETQ. CDR3 length: 13 amino acids. The CDR3 DNA sequence: TGCGCCAGCCAACTCGAGGGGAGCTATGGCTACACCTTC. Translating gives CASQLEGSYGYTF. The whole variable domain, remainder taken from reference TRBV5-1 and TRBJ1-2, is KAGVTQTPRYLIKTRGQQVTLSCSPISGHRSVSWYQQTPGQGLQFLFEYFSETQRNKGNFPGRFSGRQFSNSRSEMNVSTLELGDSALYLCASQLEGSYGYTFGSGTRLTVV.

This clonotype was counted at least ten times. The chain carries TRBV10-3 and TRBJ1-4, with unresolved D. The CDR3 totals 14 residues. The germline V gene has CDR1 ENHRY and CDR2 SYGVKD. V lost 6 bases, J lost 0 bases, and 8 bases lay in between. For the CDR3, the DNA is TGTGCCATCAGGGAGAGTACAACTAATGAAAAACTGTTTTTT. Translating it yields CAIRESTTNEKLFF.

The table lists this clonotype with many counts. The chain uses TRBV10-3 and TRBJ1-1; D is undetermined. V lost 4 bases and J 3 bases, leaving 6 bases between the germline ends. Germline V gives CDR1 ENHRY, CDR2 SYGVKD. This CDR3 region has 12 residues. CDR3 sequence reads: CAISASDTEAFF. In nucleotides, the CDR3 is TGTGCCATCAGTGCGAGCGACACTGAAGCTTTCTTT.

Only a few counts were recorded for this clonotype. This chain uses TRBV20-1 with TRBJ2-5; 7 nucleotides agree with TRBD2. Germline CDR1 and CDR2: DFQATT and SNEGSKA (reference sequence). J gave up 2 bases and V 0 bases, and 6 bases lay outside the gene matches. This CDR3 is built from 15 residues. The CDR3 DNA reads as TGCAGTGCTAGAGATTCGGGGAGGGATCAAGAGACCCAGTACTTC. Encoded protein: CSARDSGRDQETQYF.

Of note for this clonotype: At one of its ends the junction is not consistent with the germline gene, which may arise from a read error. This chain joins TRBV10-3 and TRBJ2-7; D perhaps matches TRBD1 (6 bases). The CDR3 is 16 residues long. Germline V lookup: CDR1 ENHRY, CDR2 SYGVKD. CDR3 sequence: CASSSTQKGRGSEQYF. The CDR3 DNA sequence: TGTGCCAGCAGTTCGACCCAAAAGGGCAGGGGATCCGAGCAGTACTTC.

This chain joins TRBV11-2 and TRBJ1-4; possibly TRBD1 for D (5 bases). CDR1 and CDR2 (germline): SGHAT, FQNNGV. The V and J ends lost 4 bases and 8 bases respectively, with 17 bases between them. CDR3 length: 15 amino acids. The CDR3 here is CASSSPTSPGEKLFF. The DNA for the CDR3 is TGTGCCAGCAGCTCCCCAACCAGCCCAGGGGAAAAACTGTTTTTT.

This clonotype was counted at least ten times. The chain employs TRBV7-9 and TRBJ1-1, with D hard to call. This CDR3 has 14 amino acids. Trimming took 2 bases from V and 7 from J, leaving 14 bases between them. CDR1 SEHNR and CDR2 FQNEAQ come from the germline V gene (reference sequence). CDR3 amino acids: CASSLTRESLEAFF. CDR3 coding DNA: TGTGCCAGCAGCTTAACCCGGGAGTCACTTGAAGCTTTCTTT. The variable domain in full, completed from reference TRBV7-9 and TRBJ1-1, reads DTGVSQNPRHKITKRGQNVTFRCDPISEHNRLYWYRQTLGQGPEFLTYFQNEAQLEKSRLLSDRFSAERPKGSFSTLEIQRTEQGDSAMYLCASSLTRESLEAFFGQGTRLTVV.

This clonotype was counted ten times or more. The chain links TRBV2 to TRBJ2-5; no firm D call. CDR3 length: 16 residues. Trimming removed 5 bases at V and 1 base at J, with 17 bases between. Germline values: CDR1 SNHLY, CDR2 FYNNEI. The chain's CDR3 is CASSQGLRLIQETQYF. The CDR3 DNA sequence: TGTGCCAGCAGTCAAGGGTTAAGACTTATCCAAGAGACCCAGTACTTC.

This clonotype came up a few times. The CDR3 DNA reads as TGTGCCAGTAGTATGGGAGGGGGAGGCACAGATACGCAGTATTTT. Encoded protein: CASSMGGGGTDTQYF. V usage is TRBV19 and J usage is TRBJ2-3; TRBD2 is a possible D gene (7 bases). The CDR3 length is 15 residues. V gave up 3 bases and J gave up 1 base, with 11 bases separating them. The V gene's germline CDR1 is LNHDA and CDR2 SQIVND (reference sequence).

The chain employs TRBV7-2 and TRBJ2-7; 7 bases align to TRBD1. Per the germline V gene, CDR1 is SGHTA and CDR2 is FQGNSA. The CDR3 sequence is 11 residues long. This CDR3 reads CADRASYEQYF. The CDR3 DNA reads TGTGCTGACAGGGCTTCCTACGAGCAGTACTTC.

The genes are TRBV24-1 and TRBJ2-1; maybe TRBD2 (5 bases). The CDR3 contains 14 residues. The V gene's germline CDR1 is KGHDR and CDR2 SFDVKD. Trimming pared 7 bases from V and 4 bases from J, leaving 13 bases between. The CDR3 loop reads CATRSGSLYNEQFF. CDR3 nucleotides: TGTGCCACCAGGTCGGGATCCCTATACAATGAGCAGTTCTTC.

Regarding this clonotype: It may be a read error: a sequence one base away is much more abundant. V is TRBV9 and J is TRBJ1-1; D is undetermined. Germline loops: CDR1 SGDLS, CDR2 YYNGEE. V was cut by 0 bases and J by 8 bases, with 5 bases left in between. The CDR3 is made up of 11 amino acids. CDR3 coding DNA: TGTGCCAGCAGCGTAGACGTCGAAGCTTTCTTT. Encoded protein: CASSVDVEAFF.

To note about this clonotype: Compared with germline, one end of the junction differs, possibly owing to a read error. This rearrangement joins TRBV19 to TRBJ1-4; TRBD1 is a possible D gene (5 bases). Germline V gene data show CDR1 as LNHDA and CDR2 as SQIVND (reference sequence). The CDR3 spans 14 residues. CDR3 bases: TGTGCCAGCCAGCGGACCCCAGGACACCGGGGAGCTGTTTTT. Translated, it gives CASQRTPGHRGAVF.